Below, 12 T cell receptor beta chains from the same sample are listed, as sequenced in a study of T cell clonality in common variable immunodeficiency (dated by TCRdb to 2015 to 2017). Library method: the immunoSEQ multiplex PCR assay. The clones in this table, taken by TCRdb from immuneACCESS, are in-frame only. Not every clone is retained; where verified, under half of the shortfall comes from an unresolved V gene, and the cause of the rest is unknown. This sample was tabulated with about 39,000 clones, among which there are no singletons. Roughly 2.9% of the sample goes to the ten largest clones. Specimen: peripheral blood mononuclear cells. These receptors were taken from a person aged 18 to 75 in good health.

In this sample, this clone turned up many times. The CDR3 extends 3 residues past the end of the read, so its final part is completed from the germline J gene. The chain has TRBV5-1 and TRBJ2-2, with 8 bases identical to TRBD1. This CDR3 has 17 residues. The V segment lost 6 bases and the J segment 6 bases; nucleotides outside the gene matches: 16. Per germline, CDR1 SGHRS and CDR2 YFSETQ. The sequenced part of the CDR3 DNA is TGCGCCAGCAATCCCTCGGGACAGGTCATTGGGGCCGGGGAG. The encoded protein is CASNPSGQVIGAGE. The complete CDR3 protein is CASNPSGQVIGAGELFF.

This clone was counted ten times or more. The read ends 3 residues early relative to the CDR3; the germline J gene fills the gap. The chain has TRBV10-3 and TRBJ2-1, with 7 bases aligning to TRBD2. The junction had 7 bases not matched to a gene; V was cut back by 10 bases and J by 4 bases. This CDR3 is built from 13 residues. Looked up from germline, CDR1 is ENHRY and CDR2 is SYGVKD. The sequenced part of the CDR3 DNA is TGTGCCACAGGGAGGACTAGTTACAATGAG. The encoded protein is CATGRTSYNE. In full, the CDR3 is CATGRTSYNEQFF.

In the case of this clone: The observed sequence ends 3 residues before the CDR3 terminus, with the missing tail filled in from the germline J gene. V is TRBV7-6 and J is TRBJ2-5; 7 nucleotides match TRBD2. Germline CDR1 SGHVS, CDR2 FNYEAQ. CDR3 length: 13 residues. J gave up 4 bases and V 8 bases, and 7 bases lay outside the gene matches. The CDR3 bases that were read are TGTGCCAGCCAGAAGGGCGGGGGAGAGACC. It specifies CASQKGGGET. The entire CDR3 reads CASQKGGGETQYF.

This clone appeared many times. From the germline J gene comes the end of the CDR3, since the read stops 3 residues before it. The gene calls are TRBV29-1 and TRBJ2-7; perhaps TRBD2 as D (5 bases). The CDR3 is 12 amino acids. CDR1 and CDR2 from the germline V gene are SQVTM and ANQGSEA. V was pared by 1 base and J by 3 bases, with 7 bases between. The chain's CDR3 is CSVEASGYEQYF. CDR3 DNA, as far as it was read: TGCAGCGTTGAAGCCAGCGGCTACGAG.

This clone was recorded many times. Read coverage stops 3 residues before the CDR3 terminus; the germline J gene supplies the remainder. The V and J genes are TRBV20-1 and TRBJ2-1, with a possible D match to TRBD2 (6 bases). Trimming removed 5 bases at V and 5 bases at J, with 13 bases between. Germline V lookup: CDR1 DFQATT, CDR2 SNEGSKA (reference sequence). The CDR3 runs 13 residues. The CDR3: CSAARDWDNEQFF. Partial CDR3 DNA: TGCAGTGCTGCCCGGGACTGGGACAATGAG.

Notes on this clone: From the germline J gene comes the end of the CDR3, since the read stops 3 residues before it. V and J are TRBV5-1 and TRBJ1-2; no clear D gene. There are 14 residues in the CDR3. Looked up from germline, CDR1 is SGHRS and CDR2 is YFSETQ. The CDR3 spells CASSLDFTSYDYTF. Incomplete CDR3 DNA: TGCGCCAGCAGCTTGGACTTCACCTCCTACGAC.

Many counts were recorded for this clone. The CDR3 bases that were read are TGCAGCGTTGAATCAGTCGCGGGAGGGATCGGGGAG. Translating it yields CSVESVAGGIGE. The whole CDR3 sequence reads CSVESVAGGIGELFF. The V gene is TRBV29-1, the J gene TRBJ2-2; TRBD2 matches 9 bases. The CDR3 end is not reached by the read, which stops 3 residues before it; the germline J gene fills it in. CDR3 size: 15 residues. J gave up 7 bases and V 2 bases, and 8 bases lay outside the gene matches. The germline V gene encodes CDR1 SQVTM and CDR2 ANQGSEA.

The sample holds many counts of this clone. Partial CDR3 DNA: TGTGCCAGCAGTAACGCAGGCCCCCTCGGTGAAAAA. As protein: CASSNAGPLGEK. The CDR3 reads in full as CASSNAGPLGEKLFF. The chain has TRBV27 and TRBJ1-4, with D unresolved. The CDR3 end falls 3 residues outside the read, so it is completed with the germline J gene. The CDR3 totals 15 residues. The V and J ends lost 5 bases and 7 bases respectively, with 17 bases between them. Germline V gene sequence: CDR1 MNHEY, CDR2 SMNVEV (reference sequence).

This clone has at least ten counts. The covered CDR3 bases are TGTGCCAGCAGACTAACTAGCGTCTCCTACAATGAG. Translating it yields CASRLTSVSYNE. The whole CDR3 reads CASRLTSVSYNEQFF. The chain is built from TRBV6-2 or TRBV6-3 and TRBJ2-1, with 7 nucleotides matching TRBD2. The sequence runs out 3 residues before the end of the CDR3; the remainder is reconstructed from the germline J gene. CDR3 size: 15 residues. The germline V gene has CDR1 MNHEY and CDR2 SVGEGT. Germline trimming cut 6 bases from V and 0 bases from J; bases unmatched to any gene: 5.

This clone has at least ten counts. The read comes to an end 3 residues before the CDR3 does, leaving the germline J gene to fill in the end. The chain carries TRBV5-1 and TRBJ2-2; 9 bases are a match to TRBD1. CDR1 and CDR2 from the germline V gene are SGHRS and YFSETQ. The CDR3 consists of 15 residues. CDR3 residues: CASSLLQGAYEKLFF. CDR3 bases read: TGCGCCAGCAGCTTGCTACAGGGGGCGTATGAAAAG.

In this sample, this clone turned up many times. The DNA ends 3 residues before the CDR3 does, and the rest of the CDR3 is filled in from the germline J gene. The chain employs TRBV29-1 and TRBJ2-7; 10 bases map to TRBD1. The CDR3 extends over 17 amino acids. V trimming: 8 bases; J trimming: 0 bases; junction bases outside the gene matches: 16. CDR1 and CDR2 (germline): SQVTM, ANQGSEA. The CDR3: CSLHRGQGEWSSYEQYF. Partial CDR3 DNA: TGCAGCTTACACCGAGGACAGGGGGAATGGAGCTCCTACGAG.

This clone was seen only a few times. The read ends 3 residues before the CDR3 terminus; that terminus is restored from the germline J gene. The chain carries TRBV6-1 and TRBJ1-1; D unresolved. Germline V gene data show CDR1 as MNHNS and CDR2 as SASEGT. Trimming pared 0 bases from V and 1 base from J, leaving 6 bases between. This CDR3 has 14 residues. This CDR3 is CASSEARANTEAFF. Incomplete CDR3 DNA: TGTGCCAGCAGTGAAGCGAGGGCGAACACTGAA.